Detailed here is one TCR beta chain. Its antigen is currently unknown. Losses at the gene ends were 4 bases for V and 6 bases for J; bases not matched to a gene: 8. The CDR3 sequence is 14 residues long. Germline values: CDR1 SGHRS, CDR2 YFSETQ. The data stem from a study of blood T cells in healthy people across ages. The use of a sample-barcoded 5' primer and a J-beta primer mix characterized a second PCR of about 7 to 12 cycles. TCRdb called the 5' RACE reads again in MiXCR, with one record for every CDR3 protein. The sample shows 890,000 or so distinct CDR3 sequences, approximately 67% of them seen only once. Study-level points and caveats: Observed TCR beta diversity per million T cells went down as age went up. This fall followed a roughly linear course with age. Naive T cell percentage by flow cytometry tracked strongly with beta diversity.

The sample comprised blood. This clonotype was obtained from a man aged 30 to 39 in good health. The rearrangement links TRBV5-1 to TRBJ2-3; 7 bases agree with TRBD2. The CDR3 DNA is TGCGCCAGCAGCCTTGCGGGGGACGGGGATACGCAGTATTTT. Translation gives CASSLAGDGDTQYF.